These 19 T cell receptor beta chains came from one sample sequenced in a study of shared clonotypes between healthy human individuals. Some clones are missing from TCRdb's copy, which holds only in-frame ones; the method was immunoSEQ multiplex PCR. The table includes 2 million to 2.5 million clones, about 94% detected once. Naive CD8 cells lacked CD45RO, underwent positive selection for CCR7 and left out terminally differentiated effector memory CD45RA+ cells. The sequencing input was naive CD8+ T cells sorted from blood. These receptors were collected from a man aged 18 to 29 in good health.

The CDR3: CASSSTGLAGVGELFF. DNA for the CDR3: TGTGCCAGCAGTTCGACAGGGTTGGCGGGAGTCGGGGAGCTGTTTTTT. V and J are TRBV7-9 and TRBJ2-2; the D gene could be TRBD1 or TRBD2 (7 bases each). V was clipped by 6 bases and J by 7 bases, with 21 bases between them. The CDR3 has 16 amino acids. Germline V gene data show CDR1 as SEHNR and CDR2 as FQNEAQ (reference sequence).

V is TRBV19 and J is TRBJ1-1; TRBD1 might be the D (5 bases). V gave up 5 bases and J gave up 1 base, with 8 bases separating them. Germline V gene data show CDR1 as LNHDA and CDR2 as SQIVND (reference sequence). This CDR3 is 13 amino acids long. The CDR3 region has the DNA TGTGCCAGTAGTCCCGGGGCGAACACTGAAGCTTTCTTT. Translating it yields CASSPGANTEAFF.

The chain is built from TRBV18 and TRBJ2-3, with no clear D. Germline values: CDR1 KGHSH, CDR2 LQKENI. The germline V and J ends were trimmed by 9 bases and 2 bases, with 12 bases remaining between them. This CDR3 region has 13 residues. This CDR3 reads CASHDLPTDTQYF. As DNA, the CDR3 is TGTGCCAGTCATGACCTCCCCACAGATACGCAGTATTTT.

The V and J genes are TRBV6-5 and TRBJ2-5; TRBD1 agrees at 10 bases. This CDR3 is built from 15 residues. Per germline, CDR1 MNHEY and CDR2 SVGAGI. The ends lost 5 bases at V and 5 bases at J; junction bases unmatched: 8. The CDR3 coding sequence is TGTGCCAGCAGTCCCTCGACAGGGGGCTATGAGACCCAGTACTTC. Translating it yields CASSPSTGGYETQYF.

With respect to this clone: The sample carries other DNA sequences with the same CDR3. This sequence joins TRBV11-2 and TRBJ2-3, with a possible D match to TRBD2 (5 bases). The CDR3 has 15 amino acids. Trimming pared 3 bases from V and 0 bases from J, leaving 10 bases between. Germline lookup yields CDR1 SGHAT and CDR2 FQNNGV. CDR3 DNA: TGTGCCAGCAGCTTGCTAGCAGCTAGCACAGATACGCAGTATTTT. It encodes CASSLLAASTDTQYF.

The CDR3 protein is CASSTGQGYEQYF. In DNA, the CDR3 is TGTGCCAGCAGCACGGGACAGGGATACGAGCAGTACTTC. The genes are TRBV2 and TRBJ2-7; TRBD1 matches 9 bases. The CDR3 spans 13 residues. Unmatched junction bases numbered 4, after V lost 6 bases and J lost 4 bases. CDR1 is SNHLY, CDR2 FYNNEI, per germline.

J is TRBJ2-7 and V is TRBV11-2; D possibly corresponds to TRBD1 (5 bases). V lost 5 bases to trimming and J lost 0 bases, with 14 bases between them. The CDR3 loop spans 15 amino acids. Germline loops: CDR1 SGHAT, CDR2 FQNNGV. Written as DNA, the CDR3 is TGTGCCAGCAGCACCAGACAGTCTCCCTCCTACGAGCAGTACTTC. This translates into CASSTRQSPSYEQYF.

The rearrangement links TRBV5-4 to TRBJ2-5, with a possible D match to TRBD2 (5 bases). Trimming took 1 base from V and 5 from J, leaving 18 bases between them. The CDR3 sequence is 16 residues long. Germline loops: CDR1 SGHNT, CDR2 YYREEE (reference sequence). The chain's CDR3 is CASSLTPVGVGETQYF. The CDR3 nucleotides read TGTGCCAGCAGCTTGACTCCCGTGGGAGTTGGGGAGACCCAGTACTTC.

J is TRBJ2-1 and V is TRBV2, with a weak D call TRBD1 (6 bases). From germline, CDR1 is SNHLY and CDR2 FYNNEI. The V end lost 7 bases, the J end lost 2 bases, and 12 bases lay between the germline ends. CDR3 length: 14 amino acids. The CDR3, as DNA: TGTGCCAGCATTGCGGACAGCACCTACAATGAGCAGTTCTTC. Its protein product is CASIADSTYNEQFF. Full variable domain (missing parts from reference TRBV2 and TRBJ2-1): EPEVTQTPSHQVTQMGQEVILRCVPISNHLYFYWYRQILGQKVEFLVSFYNNEISEKSEIFDDQFSVERPDGSNFTLKIRSTKLEDSAMYFCASIADSTYNEQFFGPGTRLTVL.

V gene TRBV27 combines with J gene TRBJ2-7; D may be TRBD1 (5 bases). V was pared by 10 bases and J by 2 bases, with 15 bases between. The CDR3 is made up of 13 amino acids. Germline CDR1 and CDR2: MNHEY and SMNVEV (reference sequence). CDR3 nucleotide sequence: TGTGCCACCAGACAGCTTTCCCCCTACGAGCAGTACTTC. The encoded protein is CATRQLSPYEQYF.

This clone has just one count. V is TRBV6-5 and J is TRBJ2-7; tentative D call: TRBD1 (6 bases). This CDR3 has 15 residues. V was shortened by 0 bases and J by 3 bases, with 12 bases between the two germline ends. Germline CDR1 MNHEY, CDR2 SVGAGI. In DNA, the CDR3 is TGTGCCAGCAGTTACTCGGGGGACATCCTCTACGAGCAGTACTTC. Amino acid sequence: CASSYSGDILYEQYF.

The chain has TRBV9 and TRBJ2-1, with a tentative D call TRBD1 (5 bases). The CDR3 spans 13 residues. The V gene's germline CDR1 is SGDLS and CDR2 YYNGEE. Trimming took off 2 bases at V and 5 bases at J, with 8 bases between the two ends. The CDR3 protein is CASSVFRDNEQFF. The CDR3 nucleotides are TGTGCCAGCAGCGTCTTCAGGGACAATGAGCAGTTCTTC.

The chain uses TRBV19 and TRBJ2-7; TRBD1 is a possible D gene (6 bases). Germline CDR1 is LNHDA and CDR2 is SQIVND (reference sequence). Deletions cut 10 bases from V and 4 bases from J, with 11 bases between. This CDR3 is built from 11 residues. CDR3: CATRQDYEQYF. The DNA for the CDR3 is TGTGCCACACGACAGGATTACGAGCAGTACTTC.

The V and J genes are TRBV4-1 and TRBJ2-3; 10 nucleotides match TRBD2. The V segment lost 4 bases and the J segment 8 bases; nucleotides outside the gene matches: 9. The CDR3 extends over 15 amino acids. Germline CDR1 and CDR2: MGHRA and YSYEKL. The chain's CDR3 is CASSPLAGDSVTQYF. CDR3 bases: TGCGCCAGCAGCCCCCTAGCGGGAGACAGTGTTACGCAGTATTTT.

With regard to this clone: The sample carries other DNA sequences with the same CDR3. The V and J genes are TRBV7-9 and TRBJ2-7; weak D call: TRBD2 (5 bases). This CDR3 has 12 amino acids. CDR1 is SEHNR, CDR2 FQNEAQ, per germline (reference sequence). Trimming left V 5 bases short and J 6 bases short, with 11 bases between. The CDR3 loop reads CASSLGESEQYF. CDR3 nucleotides: TGTGCCAGCAGCCTTGGGGAGTCCGAGCAGTACTTC.

The chain is built from TRBV2 and TRBJ2-3; 9 bases map to TRBD2. Germline trimming cut 1 base from V and 2 bases from J; bases unmatched to any gene: 4. The CDR3 totals 16 residues. Germline CDR1 reads SNHLY; CDR2 reads FYNNEI. The CDR3 coding sequence is TGTGCCAGCAGTGAAGGGCGGGAGGGAACCACAGATACGCAGTATTTT. Its translation is CASSEGREGTTDTQYF.

The chain uses TRBV28 and TRBJ1-4; D unclear. Trimming left V 3 bases short and J 7 bases short, with 12 bases between. This CDR3 is built from 14 residues. CDR1 and CDR2 from the germline V gene are MDHEN and SYDVKM. The CDR3 reads CASSLAGMSEKLFF. Here the CDR3 DNA reads TGTGCCAGCAGTTTGGCAGGAATGAGTGAAAAACTGTTTTTT.

This chain connects TRBV5-6 to TRBJ1-2, with a weak D call TRBD1 (5 bases). CDR1 and CDR2 (germline): SGHDT, YYEEEE. This CDR3 spans 16 amino acids. With 6 bases removed from V and 8 bases from J, the gap between germline ends came to 26 bases. The DNA for the CDR3 is TGTGCCAGCACCCGGGCAGGGAGTCTTGTTGAAGGAGGCTACACCTTC. It codes for CASTRAGSLVEGGYTF.

A word on this clone: One end of the junction does not line up with germline, which may come from a read error. V gene TRBV5-6 combines with J gene TRBJ1-2; D ambiguous. The germline gives CDR1 SGHDT, CDR2 YYEEEE. The CDR3 sequence is 13 residues long. The CDR3 DNA is TGTGCCAGCAGCCTCAAGAGTAACAATGGCTACACCTTC. Translating gives CASSLKSNNGYTF. Using reference TRBV5-6 and TRBJ1-2 for the parts outside the CDR3, the full variable domain is DAGVTQSPTHLIKTRGQQVTLRCSPKSGHDTVSWYQQALGQGPQFIFQYYEEEERQRGNFPDRFSGHQFPNYSSELNVNALLLGDSALYLCASSLKSNNGYTFGSGTRLTVV.